Listed here are 14 T cell receptor beta chains from one sample, sequenced in a study of OX40 agonist ivuxolimab in advanced cancers. The data were produced by immunoSEQ multiplex PCR, yet TCRdb's version contains in-frame clones alone and is incomplete. This sample has roughly 100,000 clones, with approximately 80% found just once. Here the sequenced sample was CD4+ or CD8+ T cells sorted from blood, taken in a trial of the OX40 agonist ivuxolimab. The receptors were gathered from an adult with an advanced solid tumor such as melanoma, head and neck, liver or kidney cancer.

V and J are TRBV10-3 and TRBJ1-2, with D hard to call. The V end lost 4 bases, the J end lost 6 bases, and 12 bases lay between the germline ends. The CDR3 loop spans 13 amino acids. In germline, CDR1 is ENHRY, CDR2 SYGVKD. CDR3 in amino acids: CAISASNSDGYTF. The CDR3 nucleotides read TGTGCCATCAGTGCCTCAAACTCAGATGGCTACACCTTC.

The chain couples TRBV6-1 to TRBJ2-4; possibly TRBD1 or TRBD2 for D (5 bases each). CDR3 length: 13 amino acids. V lost 3 bases, J lost 14 bases, and 17 bases lay in between. CDR1 and CDR2 (germline): MNHNS, SASEGT. This CDR3 reads CASSDLQAAGEYF. In DNA, the CDR3 is TGTGCCAGCAGTGATCTACAGGCGGCCGGGGAGTACTTC.

The J gene is TRBJ2-3, the V gene TRBV5-1; possible D gene TRBD2, 5 bases. Germline values: CDR1 SGHRS, CDR2 YFSETQ. V lost 3 bases and J lost 2, with 19 bases in between. The CDR3 is 17 amino acids. CDR3: CASSSARGEAHTDTQYF. As DNA, the CDR3 is TGCGCCAGCAGCTCGGCTCGGGGAGAGGCTCACACAGATACGCAGTATTTT.

V usage is TRBV7-2 and J usage is TRBJ2-1; 8 positions match TRBD2. The CDR3 has 14 residues. Trimming at V came to 5 bases and at J to 7 bases, leaving 7 bases not matched to a gene. Germline loops: CDR1 SGHTA, CDR2 FQGNSA. CDR3 nucleotide sequence: TGTGCCAGCAGCCCACACGGGGGGGCGAATGAGCAGTTCTTC. Amino acids: CASSPHGGANEQFF.

The chain carries TRBV7-2 and TRBJ1-1; D not resolved. V lost 5 bases, J lost 2 bases, and 3 bases lay in between. The V gene's germline CDR1 is SGHTA and CDR2 FQGNSA. The CDR3 is 11 amino acids. The CDR3 reads CASSKNTEAFF. The CDR3 nucleotides are TGTGCCAGCAGCAAAAACACTGAAGCTTTCTTT.

This chain uses TRBV28 with TRBJ1-1; no reliable D call. The CDR3 totals 14 residues. V was pared by 6 bases and J by 2 bases, with 13 bases between. Germline V gene lookup returns CDR1 MDHEN and CDR2 SYDVKM. CDR3 protein: CASRGSGTNTEAFF. The CDR3 region has the DNA TGTGCCAGCAGAGGTTCGGGTACTAACACTGAAGCTTTCTTT.

The gene calls are TRBV6-5 and TRBJ2-7; 9 nucleotides line up with TRBD1. The CDR3 extends over 14 amino acids. V dropped 7 bases and J dropped 3; count of bases not matched to a gene: 7. The V gene's germline CDR1 is MNHEY and CDR2 SVGAGI. CDR3 amino acids: CASKGGQGHYEQYV. CDR3 in DNA: TGTGCCAGCAAGGGAGGACAGGGGCACTACGAGCAGTACGTC.

V is TRBV6-5 and J is TRBJ1-6, with 7 bases identical to TRBD1. Per germline, CDR1 MNHEY and CDR2 SVGAGI. The CDR3 runs to 14 residues. V was pared by 6 bases and J by 9 bases, with 8 bases of the junction left unmatched. The DNA for the CDR3 is TGTGCCAGCAGAGACGGACAGGACGGTTCACCCCTCCACTTT. As protein: CASRDGQDGSPLHF.

The rearrangement links TRBV5-4 to TRBJ1-1; D is undetermined. Trimming stripped 4 bases from V and 5 bases from J, with 18 bases between. CDR1 SGHNT and CDR2 YYREEE come from the germline V gene (reference sequence). The CDR3 has 15 amino acids. DNA of the CDR3: TGTGCCAGCAGCCTCTCCGCCAGGTCTGGAACTGAAGCTTTCTTT. It translates to CASSLSARSGTEAFF.

This clone turned up a few times. DNA for the CDR3: TGTGCCAGCCGCGGGGGGGAGGAACTGTTTTTT. The encoded protein is CASRGGEELFF. V and J are TRBV28 and TRBJ1-4; perhaps TRBD1 as D (5 bases). The CDR3 contains 11 residues. Trimming shortened V by 8 bases and J by 12 bases, and 13 bases separated the two germline ends. Germline CDR1 reads MDHEN; CDR2 reads SYDVKM.

This sequence joins TRBV28 and TRBJ1-5; 9 bases map to TRBD1. The CDR3 contains 19 residues. From germline, CDR1 is MDHEN and CDR2 SYDVKM. The trim removed 5 bases at V and 0 bases at J, leaving 14 bases unmatched. The CDR3: CASSLHRGRGRDSNQPQHF. CDR3 nucleotide sequence: TGTGCCAGCAGTCTTCACAGGGGGCGAGGGAGGGATAGCAATCAGCCCCAGCATTTT.

DNA for the CDR3: TGTGCCAGCTCACCTCAGGCTAGCGGGGTGAGAGATACGCAGTATTTT. Its protein is CASSPQASGVRDTQYF. The chain joins TRBV18 to TRBJ2-3, with 9 positions matching TRBD2. Trimming at V came to 3 bases and at J to 5 bases, leaving 9 bases not matched to a gene. This CDR3 has 16 amino acids. Germline loops: CDR1 KGHSH, CDR2 LQKENI.

This clone was observed once. The chain has TRBV11-2 and TRBJ1-4; the D gene is possibly TRBD1 (6 bases). V shed 1 base and J shed 8 bases, with 8 bases lying between them. The CDR3 sequence is 13 residues long. The germline CDR1 and CDR2 sequences are SGHAT and FQNNGV. The CDR3 DNA reads as TGTGCCAGCAGCTTAGGGACAGCCGAAAAACTGTTTTTT. It encodes CASSLGTAEKLFF.

The chain links TRBV5-4 to TRBJ2-7; 9 bases fit TRBD1. V dropped 3 bases and J dropped 5; count of bases not matched to a gene: 9. Germline V gives CDR1 SGHNT, CDR2 YYREEE (reference sequence). The CDR3 runs to 15 residues. CDR3 nucleotide sequence: TGTGCCAGCAGCTCGAGGGGACAGGGAGGTAACGAGCAGTACTTC. It specifies CASSSRGQGGNEQYF. Using reference TRBV5-4 and TRBJ2-7 for the parts outside the CDR3, the full variable domain is ETGVTQSPTHLIKTRGQQVTLRCSSQSGHNTVSWYQQALGQGPQFIFQYYREEENGRGNFPPRFSGLQFPNYSSELNVNALELDDSALYLCASSSRGQGGNEQYFGPGTRLTVT.